This TCR beta chain was recorded in a study of blood T cell repertoires in COVID-19 (dated by TCRdb to about 2020). For context, the study as a whole: The collaborator samples originated in the United States, Italy and Spain and spanned the acute and convalescent phases of COVID-19. The prospective study material was composed of cDNA or gDNA derived from T cells, B-cell-depleted T cells, or PBMCs. Deeply sampled blood TCRbeta repertoires from subjects exposed to, actively infected with, or recovered from COVID-19 were included in the dataset. The repertoires were released in a freely available public database intended as a resource for research on the immune response to SARS-CoV-2. The samples were drawn from the first 160 participants of the ongoing ImmuneRACE study and from 1,254 subjects provided by 6 global collaborators. Sample metadata almost always included a de-identified subject ID, COVID-19 status, age in years and sex. Where HLA class I and class II types were available, the types were taken from metadata supplied by the sample provider, not from assay-based typing.

Broad study findings and their caveats: The quantity of clinical and demographic metadata differed by source and by participant and was supplied without curation.

CDR1 and CDR2 are drawn from the germline V gene: KGHSH, LQKENI. Germline trimming: 5 bases from V, 7 bases from J; junction bases outside gene matches: 12. From the cysteine up to the phenylalanine, the CDR3 has a length of 17 residues. Solely the CDR3 DNA is kept, with 51 bases framed from the first base. Each collaborating institution followed its own protocols to collect whole blood in K2EDTA tubes. For TCRbeta analysis, collaborators shipped samples in one of three forms: frozen whole blood, isolated PBMCs, or DNA extracted from either of those sample types. TCRbeta CDR3 regions were amplified from genomic DNA by means of the immunoSEQ Assay, a bias-controlled multiplex PCR. The authors' pipeline ran thus. Nucleated cell counts per sample were estimated from amplification of reference gene primers within the assay. Sequence reads were collapsed and filtered to measure the absolute abundance of every unique TCRbeta CDR3 rearrangement. Productive Simpson clonality was computed per sample as the square root of Simpson's diversity index over productive rearrangements. The table comes from immuneACCESS by way of TCRdb, which keeps in-frame sequences with V and J called. Part of the clones is missing from these tables; in studies checked, under half for an unresolved V gene and the rest for unknown reasons. For V, J and clone size, that table is used; D and trimming come from the DNA. The sample contains roughly 100,000 clones, 79% of them found a single time. The ten top clones hold 15% to 20% of the sample.

For this clone: Which antigen it targets is not known. No qualities accompany the bases; no much larger clone lies one base away.

Material: peripheral blood. This sequence uses TRBV18 and TRBJ2-2; 11 central nucleotides agree with TRBD2. The TCR sequence derives from a woman of 80 years or more with active or convalescent COVID-19. Read as DNA, the sequence is TGTGCCAGCTCAAGTACAATACTAGCGGGAGAGAACGGGGAGCTGTTTTTT. Its protein is CASSSTILAGENGELFF.